This T cell receptor (beta chain) is from a study of T cells in Graves' hyperthyroidism and ophthalmopathy. Diagnosis relied on clinical symptoms, serum thyroxine and TRAb, thyroid ultrasound and orbital computed tomography. Amplified TCR beta CDR3 regions derived from RNA transcripts. HTBI primers were the set used in a first-round RT-PCR of the TCR CDR3. Via MiXCR, TCRdb re-called the multiplex PCR reads, giving one row per CDR3 protein. The sample has hundreds of thousands of distinct CDR3 sequences, approximately 16% seen once; the top ten hold roughly 3.5%. The CDR3 sequence is 16 residues long. The germline CDR1 and CDR2 sequences are MNHEY and SVGAGI. Losses at the gene ends were 4 bases for V and 6 bases for J; bases not matched to a gene: 8.

The chain carries TRBV6-5 and TRBJ2-7; 14 bases line up with TRBD2. Sequences were obtained from blood. This TCR came from a woman between 40 and 55 years old with Graves' ophthalmopathy. In DNA form, the CDR3 reads TGTGCCAGCAGTTCCGCCGGGACTAGCGGGAGCGCCGAGCAGTACTTC. Amino acid sequence: CASSSAGTSGSAEQYF.